Sequencing of this TCR beta chain was carried out in a study of T-cell memory formation after mild COVID-19. Study details: Clustering of TCRs was largely donor specific. Study observations and caveats: Later expanders leaned CD4+, whereas clones that contracted between day 15 and 85 were balanced CD4/CD8.

TCRdb processed the 5' RACE reads anew with MiXCR; each CDR3 protein has one entry. The table records around 200,000 distinct CDR3 sequences, roughly 10% of them present only once. This clonotype occurred a few times. Its specificity is unknown. The sequence derives from a man younger than 35 who had mild COVID-19 (a few samples of this study predate the infection). Cell type and time point are not known. Sequenced material: PBMCs or a T cell subset sorted from them (not recorded which).

The CDR3 DNA sequence: TGTGCTAGTGGGACCTCCGCGGTCACAGATACGCAGTATTTT. It specifies CASGTSAVTDTQYF. V and J are TRBV12-5 and TRBJ2-3; D gene ambiguous. Germline CDR1 LGHNT, CDR2 FRNRAP. This CDR3 region has 14 residues. V lost 6 bases and J 2 bases, leaving 12 bases between the germline ends.